The 26 T cell receptor beta chains listed next were all sequenced from one sample in a study of T cell responses to AZD1222 COVID-19 vaccine. Only in-frame clones appear in the TCRdb table, and some are missing; sequencing was by immunoSEQ multiplex PCR. The repertoire holds roughly 140,000 clones, about 91% seen once, with around 2.2% in the top ten. The sample consisted of peripheral blood, taken on day 0 of AZD1222 vaccination. The origin of the receptors is an adult in good health.

This clone was seen once. The chain recombines TRBV3-1 (or the pseudogene TRBV3-2) with TRBJ2-3; 8 nucleotides line up with TRBD2. V dropped 1 base and J dropped 3; count of bases not matched to a gene: 6. Germline V gene data show CDR1 as LGHDT and CDR2 as YNNKEL (reference sequence). The CDR3 has 16 amino acids. The CDR3 coding sequence is TGTGCCAGCAGCCAAGGCGGGGGGAGATCGACAGATACGCAGTATTTT. This encodes CASSQGGGRSTDTQYF.

The chain employs TRBV28 and TRBJ2-7, with unresolved D. The CDR3 is made up of 13 amino acids. Germline V gives CDR1 MDHEN, CDR2 SYDVKM. V lost 8 bases to trimming and J lost 2 bases, with 13 bases between them. The DNA for the CDR3 is TGTGCCAGCCAGACCCAAGGTGCCTACGAGCAGTACTTC. This encodes CASQTQGAYEQYF. The whole variable domain, filled in from reference TRBV28 and TRBJ2-7, reads DVKVTQSSRYLVKRTGEKVFLECVQDMDHENMFWYRQDPGLGLRLIYFSYDVKMKEKGDIPEGYSVSREKKERFSLILESASTNQTSMYLCASQTQGAYEQYFGPGTRLTVT.

The chain joins TRBV10-3 to TRBJ2-7; TRBD1 agrees at 7 bases. This CDR3 contains 12 residues. V gave up 6 bases and J gave up 3 bases; unmatched junction bases: 2. The germline gives CDR1 ENHRY, CDR2 SYGVKD. The CDR3 loop is CAIRGDSYEQYF. The CDR3 nucleotides are TGTGCCATCAGGGGGGACAGCTACGAGCAGTACTTC.

V and J are TRBV24-1 and TRBJ1-2; 7 bases map to TRBD1. Germline CDR1 reads KGHDR; CDR2 reads SFDVKD. This CDR3 contains 13 residues. Losses at the gene ends were 3 bases for V and 8 bases for J; bases not matched to a gene: 5. The CDR3 is CATSDSRQGGYTF. CDR3 nucleotides: TGTGCCACCAGTGATAGTCGACAGGGCGGCTACACCTTC.

In the case of this clone: The sample holds other DNA sequences that translate to the same CDR3. The chain couples TRBV5-1 to TRBJ1-6; 9 bases fit TRBD1. Trimming at V came to 3 bases and at J to 7 bases, leaving 2 bases not matched to a gene. This CDR3 has 14 residues. CDR1 and CDR2 (germline): SGHRS, YFSETQ. The CDR3 region has the DNA TGCGCCAGCAGCTCCGGACAGGGGAATTCACCCCTCCACTTT. It translates to CASSSGQGNSPLHF.

This clone has a handful of counts. The genes are TRBV6-5 and TRBJ1-1; D call uncertain. The CDR3 is 13 amino acids. The V gene lost 2 bases and the J gene lost 1 base, with 5 bases spanning the gap. Germline CDR1 MNHEY, CDR2 SVGAGI. CDR3 DNA: TGTGCCAGCAGTTACCAAACGAACACTGAAGCTTTCTTT. It encodes CASSYQTNTEAFF.

The chain recombines TRBV5-4 with TRBJ1-1; 7 positions match TRBD1. CDR1 SGHNT and CDR2 YYREEE come from the germline V gene (reference sequence). The CDR3 spans 14 residues. V was clipped by 2 bases and J by 0 bases; unmatched bases: 1. CDR3 sequence (DNA): TGTGCCAGCAGCTTAGGGGGCATGAACACTGAAGCTTTCTTT. Its translation is CASSLGGMNTEAFF.

V usage is TRBV19 and J usage is TRBJ1-4, with D unresolved. V was clipped by 3 bases and J by 6 bases, with 14 bases between them. The CDR3 contains 15 residues. In germline, CDR1 is LNHDA, CDR2 SQIVND (reference sequence). The chain's CDR3 is CASSMSPGRDEKLFF. Written as DNA, the CDR3 is TGTGCCAGTAGTATGAGCCCGGGGAGAGATGAAAAACTGTTTTTT.

The chain has TRBV7-8 and TRBJ1-1, with 7 bases matching TRBD1. The germline CDR1 and CDR2 sequences are SGHVS and FQNEAQ. The CDR3 is 15 amino acids. After removal of 3 bases from V and 0 bases from J, the junction contained 4 bases not matched to a gene. CDR3 amino acids: CASSLGQIMNTEAFF. The CDR3 region has the DNA TGTGCCAGCAGCTTGGGACAGATTATGAACACTGAAGCTTTCTTT.

The V gene is TRBV13, the J gene TRBJ2-7; TRBD1 aligns across 10 bases. Trimming took 5 bases from V and 5 from J; bases not matched to a gene: 6. The germline CDR1 and CDR2 sequences are PRHDT and FYEKMQ (reference sequence). There are 14 residues in the CDR3. The CDR3 DNA follows: TGTGCCAGCAGCCGGACAGGGGGGGACCACGAGCAGTACTTC. It specifies CASSRTGGDHEQYF.

This clone was seen only a few times. At the DNA level, this CDR3 is encoded by other sequences in the same sample as well. This chain links TRBV18 with TRBJ1-1; D remains ambiguous. Between the trimmed V and J ends, which lost 3 bases and 1 base, there was a span of 6 bases. The CDR3 length is 13 residues. Per germline, CDR1 KGHSH and CDR2 LQKENI. The DNA for the CDR3 is TGTGCCAGCTCACCTAACGGGAACACTGAAGCTTTCTTT. Amino acids: CASSPNGNTEAFF.

The chain has TRBV5-1 and TRBJ1-1, with D hard to call. The V end was cut by 0 bases, the J end by 2 bases, with 8 bases between. This CDR3 is 14 amino acids long. Germline V lookup: CDR1 SGHRS, CDR2 YFSETQ. DNA for the CDR3: TGCGCCAGCAGCTTGGTTGGCTCCAACACTGAAGCTTTCTTT. This gives the protein CASSLVGSNTEAFF.

The chain has TRBV27 and TRBJ1-4; a weak D match, TRBD1 (5 bases). This CDR3 has 15 amino acids. The germline V gene encodes CDR1 MNHEY and CDR2 SMNVEV (reference sequence). V was pared by 7 bases and J by 4 bases, with 16 bases between. CDR3 sequence: CASKLALGGNEKLFF. Written as DNA, the CDR3 is TGTGCCAGCAAGTTAGCTCTGGGGGGTAATGAAAAACTGTTTTTT.

The rearrangement links TRBV27 to TRBJ1-1, with TRBD1 as a possible D gene (6 bases). The CDR3 sequence is 14 residues long. CDR1 and CDR2 from the germline V gene are MNHEY and SMNVEV (reference sequence). V was pared by 3 bases and J by 5 bases, with 13 bases between. CDR3 in amino acids: CASSFSGARTEAFF. The CDR3 nucleotides read TGTGCCAGCAGTTTCTCAGGGGCAAGGACTGAAGCTTTCTTT.

The chain uses TRBV7-9 and TRBJ1-1; 7 positions agree with TRBD1. J gave up 1 base and V 5 bases, and 10 bases lay outside the gene matches. The germline CDR1 and CDR2 sequences are SEHNR and FQNEAQ (reference sequence). CDR3 length equals 16 residues. This CDR3 reads CASSPTGRQGNTEAFF. DNA of the CDR3: TGTGCCAGCAGCCCGACAGGGCGACAGGGGAACACTGAAGCTTTCTTT.

V and J are TRBV19 and TRBJ1-1; possible D gene TRBD1, 5 bases. Germline loops: CDR1 LNHDA, CDR2 SQIVND (reference sequence). The length of the CDR3 is 14 residues. V gave up 5 bases and J gave up 3 bases, with 13 bases separating them. The DNA of the CDR3 is TGTGCCAGTAGTTTCGGGGCTGCGGACACTGAAGCTTTCTTT. It codes for CASSFGAADTEAFF.

V and J are TRBV19 and TRBJ2-2; 9 bases line up with TRBD1. The J segment lost 6 bases and the V segment lost 10 bases, leaving 12 bases of the junction unmatched. This CDR3 has 15 amino acids. Germline lookup yields CDR1 LNHDA and CDR2 SQIVND (reference sequence). The CDR3 coding sequence is TGTGCCATAAAGCCGGGACAGGGCCGATCCGGGGAGCTGTTTTTT. Its protein product is CAIKPGQGRSGELFF.

The J gene is TRBJ1-6, the V gene TRBV28; D is unclear. V dropped 7 bases and J dropped 9 bases, with 13 bases sitting between them. Germline loops: CDR1 MDHEN, CDR2 SYDVKM. This CDR3 comprises 13 residues. As DNA, the CDR3 is TGTGCCAGCAAATTAGGTCTGGTTTCACCCCTCCACTTT. It codes for CASKLGLVSPLHF.

This chain links TRBV19 with TRBJ1-5; TRBD1 aligns across 7 bases. The junction had 9 bases not matched to a gene; V was cut back by 5 bases and J by 2 bases. The CDR3 has 16 amino acids. CDR1 and CDR2 from the germline V gene are LNHDA and SQIVND (reference sequence). CDR3 region: CASSPQGEWGNQPQHF. CDR3 bases: TGTGCCAGTAGTCCCCAGGGGGAGTGGGGCAATCAGCCCCAGCATTTT.

V gene TRBV6-5 combines with J gene TRBJ1-3, with D perhaps TRBD1 (5 bases). This CDR3 is 14 amino acids long. Germline values: CDR1 MNHEY, CDR2 SVGAGI. Trimming removed 5 bases at V and 2 bases at J, with 10 bases between. In DNA, the CDR3 is TGTGCCAGCAGTCTGCCGGGGCCTGGAAACACCATATATTTT. The encoded protein is CASSLPGPGNTIYF.

The sample holds one count of this clone. A read error may produce the germline difference seen at one junction end. The chain carries TRBV9 and TRBJ2-1; 9 nucleotides match TRBD2. CDR3 length: 17 residues. Looked up from germline, CDR1 is SGDLS and CDR2 is YYNGEE. The CDR3 DNA sequence: TGTGGCAGCAGCGTAGGAGGGTTTAGCGGGAGTGGGAATGAGCAGTTCTTC. As protein: CGSSVGGFSGSGNEQFF.

The V and J genes are TRBV19 and TRBJ1-2; TRBD1 matches 8 bases. Germline values: CDR1 LNHDA, CDR2 SQIVND (reference sequence). This CDR3 has 14 amino acids. Trimming took 0 bases from V and 8 from J; bases not matched to a gene: 5. CDR3 protein: CASSIERTGYGYTF. The CDR3 coding sequence is TGTGCCAGTAGTATAGAGAGGACAGGGTACGGCTACACCTTC.

V gene TRBV15 combines with J gene TRBJ1-5; no definite D call. Trimming cost V 0 bases and J 9 bases, with 12 bases left between them. Germline-derived CDR1 and CDR2 are LNHNV and YYDKDF (reference sequence). CDR3 length: 14 residues. The CDR3 sequence: CATSRDRSDSPQHF. The DNA for the CDR3 is TGTGCCACCAGCAGAGATCGATCGGATTCGCCCCAGCATTTT.

The rearrangement joins TRBV28 to TRBJ2-1, with D perhaps TRBD1 (6 bases). The length of the CDR3 is 13 residues. The germline V and J ends were trimmed by 7 bases and 2 bases, with 9 bases remaining between them. Germline CDR1 reads MDHEN; CDR2 reads SYDVKM. The CDR3 reads CASTGTPYNEQFF. The CDR3 DNA reads as TGTGCCAGCACCGGGACACCCTACAATGAGCAGTTCTTC.

The V gene is TRBV6-5, the J gene TRBJ1-2; tentative D call: TRBD1 (6 bases). In germline, CDR1 is MNHEY, CDR2 SVGAGI. Trimming removed 5 bases from V and 3 bases from J, with 13 bases in between. This CDR3 spans 14 amino acids. The CDR3 DNA reads TGTGCCAGCAGTCACCCGGGGGCGGACTATGGCTACACCTTC. Protein sequence: CASSHPGADYGYTF.

The genes are TRBV2 and TRBJ2-5, with TRBD1 matching 7 bases. Germline CDR1 and CDR2: SNHLY and FYNNEI. The CDR3 is 16 residues long. Germline trimming cut 6 bases from V and 5 bases from J; bases unmatched to any gene: 15. The CDR3 loop reads CASSDSRDSEGETQYF. CDR3 in DNA: TGTGCCAGCAGCGACTCCCGGGACAGCGAAGGGGAGACCCAGTACTTC.